The 26 T cell receptor beta chains given below trace back to one sample, sequenced in a study of long-term antiretroviral therapy in people with HIV (dated 2022 in TCRdb). Sequencing of the TRB variable region was done with the immunoSEQ hsTCRB v3.0 assay at survey level resolution. Not all clones reach the TCRdb copy of this immuneACCESS table, which keeps in-frame sequences only. Checked studies attribute under half of the gap to unresolved V genes and leave the rest unexplained. For this sample the table gives about 30,000 clones, of which 75% to 90% were detected only once. The ten largest account for about 7% of the sample. The sequencing here drew on unsorted PBMCs, taken roughly 5 years before starting antiretroviral therapy. These receptors came from a man aged 50 to 60 with HIV.

Comments on this clone: A read error may produce the germline difference seen at one junction end. J is TRBJ2-2 and V is TRBV5-5; TRBD2 matches 12 bases. Germline V gene data show CDR1 as SGHKS and CDR2 as YYEKEE (reference sequence). This CDR3 contains 17 residues. DNA for the CDR3: TGTGCCAGCAGCGCTGGGACTAGCGGGCCGAACACCGAGGAGCTGTTTTTT. It translates to CASSAGTSGPNTEELFF.

This clone was detected once. The V and J genes are TRBV12-1 and TRBJ1-5; the D call in the table, TRBD1, was not verified against the DNA. TRBV12-1 is deemed a pseudogene. CDR3 size: 20 residues. CDR3 bases: TGTGCCAGCAGCTTCTCGCCGGGACAGGCGCCCGGTTATAGCAATCAGCCCCAGCATTTT. It is translated as CASSFSPGQAPGYSNQPQHF.

This rearrangement joins TRBV29-1 to TRBJ2-3, with D possibly matching TRBD1 (5 bases). The CDR3 runs 14 residues. Trimming took off 7 bases at V and 0 bases at J, with 14 bases between the two ends. CDR1 and CDR2 from the germline V gene are SQVTM and ANQGSEA. This chain's CDR3 is CSGRTQSSTDTQYF. Here the CDR3 DNA reads TGCAGCGGACGGACACAATCTAGCACAGATACGCAGTATTTT.

The chain combines TRBV6-6 with TRBJ2-7; D perhaps matches TRBD1 (6 bases). Germline V gene sequence: CDR1 MNHNY, CDR2 SVGAGI (reference sequence). This CDR3 region has 14 residues. V was clipped by 0 bases and J by 5 bases, with 11 bases between them. The chain's CDR3 is CASSYSHRVDEQYF. The CDR3 coding sequence is TGTGCCAGCAGTTACTCGCACAGGGTAGACGAGCAGTACTTC.

This clone was detected once. The V call is TRBV29-1, the J call TRBJ2-5; 9 nucleotides align to TRBD2. CDR3 size: 15 residues. The germline V gene encodes CDR1 SQVTM and CDR2 ANQGSEA. V was pared by 6 bases and J by 2 bases, with 10 bases of the junction left unmatched. In DNA form, the CDR3 reads TGCAGCGTCGACCGACTAGCGGAAACGCAAGAGACCCAGTACTTC. Residues: CSVDRLAETQETQYF.

The chain joins TRBV7-9 to TRBJ1-5, with a possible D match to TRBD1 (5 bases). Trimming took 1 base from V and 5 from J, leaving 9 bases between them. Germline loops: CDR1 SEHNR, CDR2 FQNEAQ (reference sequence). The CDR3 spans 14 residues. CDR3: CASSLGSGYQPQHF. CDR3 sequence (DNA): TGTGCCAGCAGCTTAGGATCAGGGTATCAGCCCCAGCATTTT.

The chain recombines TRBV15 with TRBJ2-1, with TRBD2 matching 9 bases. Trimming took 2 bases from V and 4 from J; bases not matched to a gene: 3. The CDR3 runs 15 residues. Germline V CDR1 and CDR2: LNHNV, YYDKDF (reference sequence). The CDR3 DNA reads TGTGCCACCAGCAGACGGCGGGAGGGATACAATGAGCAGTTCTTC. Its translation: CATSRRREGYNEQFF.

This rearrangement joins TRBV7-2 to TRBJ2-2; D is undetermined. The CDR3 is 12 amino acids. CDR1 is SGHTA and CDR2 is FQGNSA in the germline V gene. The V end lost 5 bases, the J end lost 7 bases, and 8 bases lay between the germline ends. As DNA, the CDR3 is TGTGCCAGCAGCGTCGTCGTCGGGGAGCTGTTTTTT. Translation gives CASSVVVGELFF.

The chain is built from TRBV11-2 and TRBJ2-7, with D hard to call. The CDR3 spans 14 residues. Trimming took 1 base from V and 2 from J, leaving 9 bases between them. Germline assignment: CDR1 SGHAT and CDR2 FQNNGV. The CDR3 nucleotides read TGTGCCAGCAGCTTAGTTTGGCGGACCTACGAGCAGTACTTC. It specifies CASSLVWRTYEQYF.

The rearrangement joins TRBV6-1 to TRBJ2-5; D possibly corresponds to TRBD1 (5 bases). Germline V gene lookup returns CDR1 MNHNS and CDR2 SASEGT. This CDR3 spans 15 amino acids. Trimming took off 1 base at V and 5 bases at J, with 14 bases between the two ends. This CDR3 is CASSEGQGLSETQYF. The CDR3 region has the DNA TGTGCCAGCAGTGAAGGGCAGGGATTGAGTGAGACCCAGTACTTC.

The chain links TRBV10-3 to TRBJ2-5; tentatively, D is TRBD2 (6 bases). Germline V CDR1 and CDR2: ENHRY, SYGVKD. The CDR3 extends over 14 amino acids. V was pared by 0 bases and J by 3 bases, with 8 bases between. DNA of the CDR3: TGTGCCATCAGTGAGTCGCGCGGGGAAGAGACCCAGTACTTC. Its protein is CAISESRGEETQYF.

This chain links TRBV29-1 with TRBJ1-2; the D is unclear. V was trimmed by 7 bases and J by 5 bases, leaving 17 bases between them. The CDR3 extends over 13 amino acids. Germline V lookup: CDR1 SQVTM, CDR2 ANQGSEA. In nucleotides, the CDR3 is TGCAGCGCCGGAGATCGAGACGGGTATGGCTACACCTTC. Translating gives CSAGDRDGYGYTF.

As DNA, the CDR3 is TGCGCCAGCAGCCCCCGGTGGGGGATGGGAAACACCATATATTTT. This translates into CASSPRWGMGNTIYF. The rearrangement links TRBV4-1 to TRBJ1-3; TRBD1 is a possible D gene (5 bases). CDR3 length equals 15 residues. Germline V gene data show CDR1 as MGHRA and CDR2 as YSYEKL. V shed 4 bases and J shed 4 bases, with 14 bases lying between them.

The chain is built from TRBV5-1 and TRBJ2-5, with 9 bases that match TRBD1. This CDR3 is 15 amino acids long. The germline V gene has CDR1 SGHRS and CDR2 YFSETQ. V dropped 4 bases and J dropped 4; count of bases not matched to a gene: 8. The CDR3 DNA reads as TGCGCCAGCAGCCCGAGGGACAGGGAGCGAGAGACCCAGTACTTC. It encodes CASSPRDRERETQYF. Variable domain in full (rest from reference TRBV5-1 and TRBJ2-5): KAGVTQTPRYLIKTRGQQVTLSCSPISGHRSVSWYQQTPGQGLQFLFEYFSETQRNKGNFPGRFSGRQFSNSRSEMNVSTLELGDSALYLCASSPRDRERETQYFGPGTRLLVL.

This chain uses TRBV5-4 with TRBJ2-7; the D gene is possibly TRBD2 (6 bases). The CDR3 is made up of 16 amino acids. Germline lookup yields CDR1 SGHNT and CDR2 YYREEE (reference sequence). V lost 4 bases to trimming and J lost 0 bases, with 17 bases between them. CDR3 coding DNA: TGTGCCAGCAGCCCAATGAGCGGGCTAAGCTCCTACGAGCAGTACTTC. Its protein product is CASSPMSGLSSYEQYF.

V usage is TRBV20-1 and J usage is TRBJ2-5; D gene unclear. The V end was cut by 2 bases, the J end by 5 bases, with 6 bases between. Germline values: CDR1 DFQATT, CDR2 SNEGSKA (reference sequence). CDR3 length equals 11 residues. The DNA of the CDR3 is TGCAGTGCTAGACGATACGAGACCCAGTACTTC. This sequence encodes CSARRYETQYF.

The V call is TRBV28, the J call TRBJ2-1; D is perhaps TRBD2 (6 bases). In germline, CDR1 is MDHEN, CDR2 SYDVKM. V lost 6 bases and J lost 9, with 18 bases in between. The CDR3 length is 14 residues. The CDR3 nucleotides are TGTGCCAGCAGGCTGGCGGGACCCGGACGTGAGCAGTTCTTC. Protein sequence: CASRLAGPGREQFF.

The CDR3 spells CASSLLDSHYGYTF. In nucleotides, the CDR3 is TGTGCCAGCAGCCTCCTGGACAGCCACTATGGCTACACCTTC. The V gene is TRBV5-4, the J gene TRBJ1-2, with D possibly TRBD1 on 6 matching bases. Germline CDR1 is SGHNT and CDR2 is YYREEE (reference sequence). V lost 4 bases to trimming and J lost 3 bases, with 13 bases between them. The CDR3 extends over 14 amino acids. Variable domain in full (rest from reference TRBV5-4 and TRBJ1-2): ETGVTQSPTHLIKTRGQQVTLRCSSQSGHNTVSWYQQALGQGPQFIFQYYREEENGRGNFPPRFSGLQFPNYSSELNVNALELDDSALYLCASSLLDSHYGYTFGSGTRLTVV.

The chain carries TRBV5-4 and TRBJ2-1; 9 positions match TRBD2. The CDR3 sequence is 16 residues long. The germline V gene encodes CDR1 SGHNT and CDR2 YYREEE (reference sequence). V gave up 3 bases and J gave up 9 bases; unmatched junction bases: 13. The CDR3 spells CASSSLAGDRKGEQFF. CDR3 DNA sequence: TGTGCCAGCAGCTCCTTAGCGGGAGATCGAAAGGGTGAGCAGTTCTTC.

The chain links TRBV28 to TRBJ2-1; TRBD1 matches at 8 bases. The CDR3 contains 14 residues. The V gene end was trimmed by 3 bases and the J gene end by 8 bases; junction bases not matched to a gene: 6. From germline, CDR1 is MDHEN and CDR2 SYDVKM. The CDR3 protein is CASSFSGGGHEQFF. CDR3 DNA: TGTGCCAGCAGTTTCTCAGGGGGCGGGCATGAGCAGTTCTTC.

The chain uses TRBV7-2 and TRBJ1-5, with D perhaps TRBD1 (5 bases). Trimming took 5 bases from V and 0 from J, leaving 8 bases between them. Per germline, CDR1 SGHTA and CDR2 FQGNSA. CDR3 length: 14 residues. The CDR3 coding sequence is TGTGCCAGCAGCCCCCAGGGTAGCAATCAGCCCCAGCATTTT. Its protein is CASSPQGSNQPQHF.

The rearrangement uses TRBV27 and TRBJ2-6; 11 bases are a match to TRBD1. This CDR3 spans 19 amino acids. The germline V gene encodes CDR1 MNHEY and CDR2 SMNVEV (reference sequence). The junction had 14 bases not matched to a gene; V was cut back by 8 bases and J by 2 bases. CDR3 protein: CASCPFGRDRGTGANVLTF. The CDR3, as DNA: TGTGCCAGCTGTCCCTTCGGCCGGGACAGGGGGACTGGGGCCAACGTCCTGACTTTC.

The rearrangement joins TRBV4-1 to TRBJ1-5, with 10 nucleotides matching TRBD1. Germline-derived CDR1 and CDR2 are MGHRA and YSYEKL. The length of the CDR3 is 18 residues. V shed 1 base and J 0 bases; nucleotides not matched to a gene: 6. In nucleotides, the CDR3 is TGCGCCAGCAGCCAAGTTAGGACAGGGGGATATAGCAATCAGCCCCAGCATTTT. The encoded protein is CASSQVRTGGYSNQPQHF.

The genes are TRBV12-1 and TRBJ2-1; the D call of TRBD2 is as the table states it, not checked on the DNA. TRBV12-1 constitutes a pseudogene. The CDR3 is made up of 18 amino acids. CDR3 in amino acids: CASSSPGLAGGARGEQFF. CDR3 DNA: TGTGCCAGCAGCTCACCGGGACTAGCGGGAGGGGCTCGGGGTGAGCAGTTCTTC.

The gene calls are TRBV29-1 and TRBJ1-4, with 7 bases identical to TRBD1. Per germline, CDR1 SQVTM and CDR2 ANQGSEA. V shed 8 bases, J shed 3 bases, and the junction held 6 bases outside the gene matches. The CDR3 length is 13 residues. The CDR3 here is CSSRGGPNEKLFF. DNA for the CDR3: TGCAGCTCGAGAGGGGGCCCTAATGAAAAACTGTTTTTT.

The CDR3, as DNA: TGTGCCAGCAGCTCACCTGCGGCGGCGAGCACAGATACGCAGTATTTT. Protein: CASSSPAAASTDTQYF. The chain links TRBV9 to TRBJ2-3; D is unclear. The germline V gene encodes CDR1 SGDLS and CDR2 YYNGEE. Trimming took off 4 bases at V and 0 bases at J, with 15 bases between the two ends. This CDR3 is built from 16 residues.